The 17 T cell receptor beta chains below were found in one sample sequenced in a study of control samples from healthy donors and cancer patients. Some clones are missing from TCRdb's copy, which holds only in-frame ones; the method was immunoSEQ multiplex PCR. The table records 150,000 to 200,000 clones, approximately 92% of them present only once. The sequencing input was blood. Receptor source: a man between 25 and 39 years old in good health.

This chain uses TRBV19 with TRBJ2-7; D is unresolved. Per germline, CDR1 LNHDA and CDR2 SQIVND (reference sequence). V lost 3 bases and J 3 bases, leaving 12 bases between the germline ends. CDR3 size: 14 residues. The CDR3 here is CASSIDFRGYEQYF. The CDR3 DNA sequence: TGTGCCAGTAGTATCGATTTCCGAGGCTACGAGCAGTACTTC.

This chain uses TRBV10-3 with TRBJ2-5; 11 bases fit TRBD1. The CDR3 contains 15 residues. V lost 6 bases and J lost 3; bases outside the gene matches: 6. From germline, CDR1 is ENHRY and CDR2 SYGVKD. The CDR3 nucleotides read TGTGCCATCAGAGACGGACAGGGGGCTAAAGAGACCCAGTACTTC. Residues: CAIRDGQGAKETQYF.

This chain connects TRBV28 to TRBJ2-4; TRBD1 matches 9 bases. This CDR3 is 13 amino acids long. CDR1 MDHEN and CDR2 SYDVKM come from the germline V gene. Losses at the gene ends were 6 bases for V and 5 bases for J; bases not matched to a gene: 2. This chain's CDR3 is CASRQGAQNIQYF. CDR3 nucleotide sequence: TGTGCCAGCAGACAGGGGGCCCAAAACATTCAGTACTTC. Using reference TRBV28 and TRBJ2-4 for the parts outside the CDR3, the full variable domain is DVKVTQSSRYLVKRTGEKVFLECVQDMDHENMFWYRQDPGLGLRLIYFSYDVKMKEKGDIPEGYSVSREKKERFSLILESASTNQTSMYLCASRQGAQNIQYFGAGTRLSVL.

The sample holds one count of this clone. This chain links TRBV2 with TRBJ2-2, with 11 positions matching TRBD1. The V and J ends lost 8 bases and 4 bases, in that order; junction bases with no gene match: 6. The CDR3 loop spans 15 amino acids. Germline V gene lookup returns CDR1 SNHLY and CDR2 FYNNEI. As DNA, the CDR3 is TGTGCCAGCGGGGGACAGGGGGTGGGCACCGGGGAGCTGTTTTTT. Amino acid sequence: CASGGQGVGTGELFF.

This rearrangement joins TRBV6-5 to TRBJ1-1, with D tentatively TRBD1 (5 bases). Looked up from germline, CDR1 is MNHEY and CDR2 is SVGAGI. The CDR3 loop spans 14 amino acids. The V gene lost 2 bases and the J gene lost 3 bases, with 10 bases spanning the gap. CDR3 protein: CASSYRSGHTEAFF. Here the CDR3 DNA reads TGTGCCAGCAGTTACCGGTCAGGGCACACTGAAGCTTTCTTT.

The J gene is TRBJ1-5, the V gene TRBV28; 11 bases line up with TRBD1. The germline V gene has CDR1 MDHEN and CDR2 SYDVKM. This CDR3 contains 16 residues. Unmatched junction bases numbered 14, after V lost 7 bases and J lost 9 bases. CDR3 sequence reads: CASTAPGQGAGGPQHF. CDR3 nucleotide sequence: TGTGCCAGCACCGCCCCCGGACAGGGGGCTGGTGGGCCCCAGCATTTT.

The genes are TRBV5-8 and TRBJ1-6, with D maybe TRBD1 (5 bases). Germline CDR1 reads SGHTS; CDR2 reads YDEGEE. Trimming took off 4 bases at V and 8 bases at J, with 7 bases between the two ends. CDR3 size: 12 residues. CDR3 in amino acids: CASSGAYSPLHF. The DNA of the CDR3 is TGTGCCAGCAGCGGGGCCTATTCACCCCTCCACTTT.

The V gene is TRBV6-4, the J gene TRBJ2-2, with 9 bases fitting TRBD2. The CDR3 has 16 amino acids. Trimming removed 5 bases from V and 3 bases from J; junction bases left unmatched: 7. Germline V CDR1 and CDR2: MRHNA, SNTAGT. CDR3 sequence (DNA): TGTGCCAGCAGTCCTATTAGACTAGCGGACACCGGGGAGCTGTTTTTT. It encodes CASSPIRLADTGELFF.

V is TRBV12-3 or TRBV12-4 and J is TRBJ1-1, with unresolved D. The CDR3 contains 13 residues. V was shortened by 2 bases and J by 3 bases, with 7 bases between the two germline ends. Here the CDR3 reads CASSLRPDTEAFF. The CDR3 DNA reads as TGTGCCAGCAGTTTACGACCTGACACTGAAGCTTTCTTT.

The CDR3 nucleotides are TGTGCCACCAGTGATCCTGACAGGAAACGGGTCACCCTCCACTTT. Its protein product is CATSDPDRKRVTLHF. The chain recombines TRBV24-1 with TRBJ1-6; D is possibly TRBD1 (6 bases). Trimming removed 3 bases from V and 14 bases from J, with 19 bases in between. This CDR3 comprises 15 residues. Germline V gene data show CDR1 as KGHDR and CDR2 as SFDVKD.

The rearrangement joins TRBV7-2 to TRBJ1-5; 12 nucleotides align to TRBD1. The V gene end was trimmed by 5 bases and the J gene end by 7 bases; junction bases not matched to a gene: 6. This CDR3 spans 15 amino acids. The germline V gene encodes CDR1 SGHTA and CDR2 FQGNSA. This CDR3 reads CASSKGTGGDQPQHF. CDR3 nucleotide sequence: TGTGCCAGCAGCAAGGGGACAGGGGGCGACCAGCCCCAGCATTTT.

V is TRBV11-2 and J is TRBJ2-7; 12 bases match TRBD1. The germline V gene encodes CDR1 SGHAT and CDR2 FQNNGV. Trimming at V came to 5 bases and at J to 7 bases, leaving 12 bases not matched to a gene. This CDR3 contains 16 residues. CDR3 bases: TGTGCCAGCAGCCCGAATCCGGGACAGGGGGCTGGGGAGCAGTACTTC. It is translated as CASSPNPGQGAGEQYF. The variable domain in full, with the rest retrieved from reference TRBV11-2 and TRBJ2-7, is EAGVAQSPRYKIIEKRQSVAFWCNPISGHATLYWYQQILGQGPKLLIQFQNNGVVDDSQLPKDRFSAERLKGVDSTLKIQPAKLEDSAVYLCASSPNPGQGAGEQYFGPGTRLTVT.

This clone has just one count. The same CDR3 also results from other DNA sequences found in this sample. This chain links TRBV5-6 with TRBJ2-5; TRBD1 might be the D (6 bases). CDR1 is SGHDT, CDR2 YYEEEE, per germline. The CDR3 is made up of 13 amino acids. Between the trimmed V and J ends, which lost 5 bases and 5 bases, there was a span of 13 bases. The CDR3 protein is CASSFQGKETQYF. CDR3 nucleotides: TGTGCCAGCAGTTTTCAGGGGAAGGAGACCCAGTACTTC.

The chain carries TRBV27 and TRBJ2-3, with TRBD2 matching over 11 bases. Germline CDR1 MNHEY, CDR2 SMNVEV (reference sequence). CDR3 length: 14 amino acids. The junction had 7 bases not matched to a gene; V was cut back by 7 bases and J by 7 bases. CDR3 sequence reads: CASKTTSGGYTQYF. CDR3 bases: TGTGCCAGCAAGACAACTAGCGGGGGCTATACGCAGTATTTT.

The V call is TRBV2, the J call TRBJ2-7, with 9 bases matching TRBD1. Germline V gene sequence: CDR1 SNHLY, CDR2 FYNNEI. The CDR3 contains 13 residues. V dropped 5 bases and J dropped 4; count of bases not matched to a gene: 3. The CDR3 DNA reads TGTGCCAGCAGTAGCGGGACAGGGTACGAGCAGTACTTC. Encoded protein: CASSSGTGYEQYF.

This chain connects TRBV6-2 or TRBV6-3 to TRBJ1-5; perhaps TRBD1 as D (5 bases). The CDR3 contains 15 residues. Trimming cost V 5 bases and J 3 bases, with 14 bases left between them. The germline gives CDR1 MNHEY, CDR2 SVGEGT. This chain's CDR3 is CASSDARDPNQPQHF. The CDR3 coding sequence is TGTGCCAGCAGTGACGCGAGGGACCCCAATCAGCCCCAGCATTTT.

This rearrangement joins TRBV28 to TRBJ2-7; no firm D call. Between the trimmed V and J ends, which lost 1 base and 3 bases, there was a span of 10 bases. CDR1 and CDR2 (germline): MDHEN, SYDVKM. The CDR3 has 14 amino acids. CDR3 in amino acids: CASSLSPGGYEQYF. CDR3 bases: TGTGCCAGCAGTTTATCCCCGGGTGGCTACGAGCAGTACTTC.